The present T cell receptor (beta chain) was sequenced within a study of vaccination and CD4 T cells after COVID-19. An Oncomine TCR Beta short-read assay was used to sequence the DNA from cultured CD4+ T cells. Genomic DNA was drawn out of CD4+ T cells grown in culture. TCRdb redid the calling of the PCR reads with MiXCR, one entry per CDR3 protein. The table shows tens of thousands of distinct CDR3 sequences, with around 35% occurring only once. Treatment meaning: approximately nine-day PBMC culture with coronavirus spike peptide pools or control peptides (ViraFEST assay). Before TCRs were sequenced, ViraFEST expanded antigen-specific T cells with peptide pools. Findings of the study overall: Among convalescent patients, a median about 86% of reactive clones emerged only after vaccination.

Trimming removed 5 bases at V and 1 base at J, with 12 bases between. The germline V gene encodes CDR1 MDHEN and CDR2 SYDVKM. The CDR3 spans 15 residues. Notes on this clonotype: Its antigen is unidentified.

This chain connects TRBV28 to TRBJ1-5; D remains ambiguous. The sequenced sample was CD4+ T cells from blood, cultured in vitro, obtained before SARS-CoV-2 vaccination. This sequence was found in a human donor who had recovered from COVID-19. In DNA, the CDR3 is TGTGCCAGCAGTCTCTACTTGTTAAGCAATCAGCCCCAGCATTTT. Translated: CASSLYLLSNQPQHF.